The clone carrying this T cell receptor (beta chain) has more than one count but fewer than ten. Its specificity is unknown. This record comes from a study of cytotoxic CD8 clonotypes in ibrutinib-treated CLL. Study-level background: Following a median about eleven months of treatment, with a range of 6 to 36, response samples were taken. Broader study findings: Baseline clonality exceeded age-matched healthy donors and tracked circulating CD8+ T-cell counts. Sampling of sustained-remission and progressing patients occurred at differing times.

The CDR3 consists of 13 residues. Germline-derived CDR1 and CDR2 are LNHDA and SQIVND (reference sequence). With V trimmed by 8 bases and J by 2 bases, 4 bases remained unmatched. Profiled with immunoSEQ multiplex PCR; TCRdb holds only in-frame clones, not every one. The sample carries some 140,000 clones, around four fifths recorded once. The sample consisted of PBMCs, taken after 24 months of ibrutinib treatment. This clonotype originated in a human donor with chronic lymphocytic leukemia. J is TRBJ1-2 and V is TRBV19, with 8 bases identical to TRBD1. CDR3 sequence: CASSTGGNYGYTF. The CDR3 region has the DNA TGTGCCAGTTCCACAGGGGGAAACTATGGCTACACCTTC.